These 25 T cell receptor beta chains originate from one sample sequenced in a study of T-cell reconstitution after alpha-beta-depleted transplantation in children. Preparation of the TCRbeta library used unique molecular identifiers. TCRdb itself ran the PCR reads through MiXCR, one entry per CDR3 protein. The profile shows 350,000 to 500,000 distinct CDR3 sequences, 43% of them singletons. Material: PBMCs, obtained before TCRalphabeta/CD19-depleted stem cell transplant. The receptors shown here come from a girl aged 2-9 years with aplastic anemia, due to receive a stem cell transplant.

This CDR3 is CSARTGFSYEQYF. The CDR3 DNA reads TGCAGTGCTAGAACAGGATTTTCCTACGAGCAGTACTTC. V usage is TRBV20-1 and J usage is TRBJ2-7; possibly TRBD1 for D (5 bases). The CDR3 extends over 13 amino acids. V shed 2 bases and J shed 1 base, with 9 bases lying between them. Germline V gene data show CDR1 as DFQATT and CDR2 as SNEGSKA (reference sequence).

Written as DNA, the CDR3 is TGCGCCAGCAGTCGGGACCTAGGCTACGAGCAGTACTTC. This sequence encodes CASSRDLGYEQYF. The V gene is TRBV5-1, the J gene TRBJ2-7; either TRBD1 or TRBD2 may fit D (5 bases each). V gave up 5 bases and J gave up 3 bases, with 12 bases separating them. Germline V lookup: CDR1 SGHRS, CDR2 YFSETQ. This CDR3 comprises 13 residues.

This clonotype has just a few counts. The chain combines TRBV29-1 with TRBJ2-7; the D is unclear. This CDR3 has 13 residues. The V and J ends lost 1 base and 0 bases respectively, with 7 bases between them. Germline V gives CDR1 SQVTM, CDR2 ANQGSEA. Here the CDR3 reads CSVEAADSYEQYF. Here the CDR3 DNA reads TGCAGCGTTGAAGCGGCAGACTCCTACGAGCAGTACTTC.

Turning to this clonotype: An end of the junction differs from the germline gene, which may be a read error. The V and J genes are TRBV2 and TRBJ2-5, with D possibly being TRBD1 (5 bases). Germline-derived CDR1 and CDR2 are SNHLY and FYNNEI. The CDR3 is 15 amino acids. The CDR3 sequence: CASSGGTGYQENQYF. The CDR3 region has the DNA TGTGCCAGCAGTGGAGGTACAGGTTATCAAGAGAACCAGTACTTC.

This clonotype came up a few times. CDR3 sequence reads: CSGRKAGAYEQYF. DNA of the CDR3: TGCAGTGGCCGTAAGGCCGGGGCCTACGAGCAGTACTTC. The chain is built from TRBV20-1 and TRBJ2-7; possibly TRBD2 for D (5 bases). The V end lost 7 bases, the J end lost 2 bases, and 15 bases lay between the germline ends. Germline values: CDR1 DFQATT, CDR2 SNEGSKA (reference sequence). This CDR3 comprises 13 residues.

The rearrangement links TRBV28 to TRBJ1-2; no firm D call. Deletions cut 5 bases from V and 8 bases from J, with 15 bases between. The CDR3 totals 13 residues. Germline-derived CDR1 and CDR2 are MDHEN and SYDVKM. The CDR3 protein is CASSLGPSRGYTF. The CDR3 region has the DNA TGTGCCAGCAGTCTTGGTCCTAGCAGGGGCTACACCTTC.

This clonotype showed up many times. V gene TRBV12-3 or TRBV12-4 combines with J gene TRBJ2-1, with 9 bases lining up with TRBD2. Losses at the gene ends were 3 bases for V and 6 bases for J; bases not matched to a gene: 6. CDR3 length equals 15 residues. The CDR3 DNA follows: TGTGCCAGCAGTTTCCCTGGCGGGGGGGGCAATGAGCAGTTCTTC. This encodes CASSFPGGGGNEQFF.

This chain connects TRBV6-5 to TRBJ1-6; TRBD1 matches at 8 bases. CDR1 and CDR2 (germline): MNHEY, SVGAGI. Losses at the gene ends were 2 bases for V and 5 bases for J; bases not matched to a gene: 5. This CDR3 region has 16 residues. The CDR3 reads CASSYGTGQDNSPLHF. CDR3 nucleotide sequence: TGTGCCAGCAGTTACGGTACGGGACAGGATAATTCACCCCTCCACTTT.

With regard to this clonotype: Mismatch with germline at one junction end may stem from a read error. The CDR3 region has the DNA TGCAGTGCTGGAGACGACAGGCTTAGCACAGATACGCAGTATTTT. Translation: CSAGDDRLSTDTQYF. The rearrangement uses TRBV20-1 and TRBJ2-3, with a tentative D call TRBD1 (6 bases). CDR1 DFQATT and CDR2 SNEGSKA come from the germline V gene (reference sequence). This CDR3 has 15 amino acids.

This clonotype appeared once. This sequence may be a read error, since a much larger clone differs from it by one base. The chain has TRBV20-1 and TRBJ2-1; 11 bases are a match to TRBD2. Per germline, CDR1 DFQATT and CDR2 SNEGSKA (reference sequence). The CDR3 extends over 15 amino acids. CDR3 sequence: CSAPTSGSSCNEQFF. The CDR3 coding sequence is TGCAGTGCTCCCACTAGCGGGAGCTCCTGCAATGAGCAGTTCTTC.

Ten or more counts support this clonotype. This chain joins TRBV20-1 and TRBJ1-1; 9 nucleotides agree with TRBD1. The CDR3 sequence is 12 residues long. The germline CDR1 and CDR2 sequences are DFQATT and SNEGSKA (reference sequence). CDR3 amino acids: CSADRGSTEAFF. The CDR3 DNA is TGCAGCGCGGACAGGGGTTCCACTGAAGCTTTCTTT.

Comments on this clonotype: The junction differs from germline at one of its ends, possibly a read error. V is TRBV20-1 and J is TRBJ2-7; TRBD2 matches 9 bases. Germline V gives CDR1 DFQATT, CDR2 SNEGSKA (reference sequence). This CDR3 comprises 11 residues. For the CDR3, the DNA is TGCAGTGCTAGAGTCAGCGGGGGGCCGGCCTTC. It is translated as CSARVSGGPAF.

About this clonotype itself: At one boundary the junction diverges from the germline segment, which might be a read error. The chain joins TRBV28 to TRBJ2-1; D not certain. This CDR3 spans 15 amino acids. Germline CDR1 reads MDHEN; CDR2 reads SYDVKM. In DNA, the CDR3 is TGTGCCAGCAGTTTTCCCGAAACTTCCTACAATGAGCATTTCTTC. This sequence encodes CASSFPETSYNEHFF. Using reference TRBV28 and TRBJ2-1 for the parts outside the CDR3, the full variable domain is DVKVTQSSRYLVKRTGEKVFLECVQDMDHENMFWYRQDPGLGLRLIYFSYDVKMKEKGDIPEGYSVSREKKERFSLILESASTNQTSMYLCASSFPETSYNEHFFGPGTRLTVL.

This clonotype was seen more than once but under ten times. This chain links TRBV19 with TRBJ2-3; D is undetermined. Germline V gene sequence: CDR1 LNHDA, CDR2 SQIVND (reference sequence). This CDR3 has 11 amino acids. V was cut by 2 bases and J by 5 bases, with 2 bases left in between. As DNA, the CDR3 is TGTGCCAGTAGTATAAGAGATACGCAGTATTTT. Its protein product is CASSIRDTQYF.

Concerning this clonotype: It may be a read error: a sequence one base away is much more abundant. The rearrangement links TRBV10-3 to TRBJ2-3, with TRBD2 matching 8 bases. Germline CDR1 is ENHRY and CDR2 is SYGVKD. CDR3 size: 15 residues. V gave up 10 bases and J gave up 0 bases; unmatched junction bases: 9. CDR3 sequence reads: CATGRTSGSTDTQYF. CDR3 nucleotides: TGTGCCACAGGACGCACTAGCGGTAGCACAGATACGCAGTATTTT.

This clonotype occurred a few times. This chain links TRBV11-3 with TRBJ2-1; 7 bases map to TRBD2. In germline, CDR1 is SGHNT, CDR2 YENEEA. The CDR3 is made up of 15 amino acids. The junction had 12 bases not matched to a gene; V was cut back by 5 bases and J by 8 bases. The CDR3 spells CASSAYGGRNDEQFF. CDR3 DNA sequence: TGTGCCAGCAGCGCCTATGGCGGGAGAAATGATGAGCAGTTCTTC.

CDR3 loop: CASRPSGSTDTQYF. Here the CDR3 DNA reads TGTGCCAGCAGACCTAGCGGTAGCACAGATACGCAGTATTTT. J is TRBJ2-3 and V is TRBV27; 7 nucleotides align to TRBD2. Per the germline V gene, CDR1 is MNHEY and CDR2 is SMNVEV (reference sequence). The CDR3 has 14 residues. V dropped 6 bases and J dropped 0; count of bases not matched to a gene: 3.

The gene calls are TRBV10-3 and TRBJ2-7; D is ambiguous. V gave up 3 bases and J gave up 5 bases, with 11 bases separating them. Germline V lookup: CDR1 ENHRY, CDR2 SYGVKD. CDR3 length: 13 amino acids. CDR3 region: CAISEELTNEQYF. The CDR3 DNA is TGTGCCATCAGTGAAGAGCTCACGAACGAGCAGTACTTC.

This clonotype was seen only once. The rearrangement joins TRBV5-1 to TRBJ2-5, with TRBD1 matching 8 bases. The V gene end was trimmed by 7 bases and the J gene end by 2 bases; junction bases not matched to a gene: 1. Germline lookup yields CDR1 SGHRS and CDR2 YFSETQ. The CDR3 consists of 12 residues. CDR3 sequence reads: CASRDRQETQYF. The CDR3, as DNA: TGCGCCAGCCGGGACAGGCAAGAGACCCAGTACTTC.

This clonotype was detected only a few times. The V and J genes are TRBV27 and TRBJ2-7; no clear D gene. The CDR3 extends over 16 amino acids. From germline, CDR1 is MNHEY and CDR2 SMNVEV (reference sequence). Deletions cut 5 bases from V and 2 bases from J, with 19 bases between. The CDR3 DNA reads as TGTGCCAGCAGTCTAACTGCTCCGGACGGCCCCTACGAGCAGTACTTC. It encodes CASSLTAPDGPYEQYF.

This chain connects TRBV5-1 to TRBJ2-7; 10 nucleotides line up with TRBD1. With V trimmed by 4 bases and J by 1 base, 17 bases remained unmatched. CDR1 SGHRS and CDR2 YFSETQ come from the germline V gene. The CDR3 is made up of 19 amino acids. CDR3 residues: CASSAGTGTGESRSYEQYF. CDR3 nucleotide sequence: TGCGCCAGCAGCGCAGGCACCGGGACAGGGGAAAGTCGGTCCTACGAGCAGTACTTC.

The chain employs TRBV5-1 and TRBJ2-5; the D gene is possibly TRBD2 (6 bases). The CDR3 runs to 15 residues. V lost 4 bases, J lost 2 bases, and 15 bases lay in between. The germline CDR1 and CDR2 sequences are SGHRS and YFSETQ. In DNA, the CDR3 is TGCGCCAGCAGCCAGGACTACGGTCCTCAAGAGACCCAGTACTTC. This sequence encodes CASSQDYGPQETQYF. Drawing the rest from reference TRBV5-1 and TRBJ2-5, the complete variable domain is KAGVTQTPRYLIKTRGQQVTLSCSPISGHRSVSWYQQTPGQGLQFLFEYFSETQRNKGNFPGRFSGRQFSNSRSEMNVSTLELGDSALYLCASSQDYGPQETQYFGPGTRLLVL.

The rearrangement links TRBV29-1 to TRBJ2-1, with D possibly being TRBD1 (6 bases). V lost 8 bases and J 1 base, leaving 6 bases between the germline ends. CDR3 size: 11 residues. CDR1 SQVTM and CDR2 ANQGSEA come from the germline V gene. CDR3 nucleotides: TGCAGCACAGGGTCCTACAATGAGCAGTTCTTC. It specifies CSTGSYNEQFF.

V is TRBV6-5 and J is TRBJ1-4, with 8 bases fitting TRBD1. The CDR3 totals 13 residues. The V gene end was trimmed by 2 bases and the J gene end by 10 bases; junction bases not matched to a gene: 3. Germline V lookup: CDR1 MNHEY, CDR2 SVGAGI. DNA of the CDR3: TGTGCCAGCAGTTACGAACAGGGGGGAAAACTGTTTTTT. This sequence encodes CASSYEQGGKLFF.

V gene TRBV7-2 combines with J gene TRBJ2-5; 15 bases agree with TRBD2. Germline V gene data show CDR1 as SGHTA and CDR2 as FQGNSA. V was pared by 5 bases and J by 5 bases, with 9 bases of the junction left unmatched. This CDR3 has 17 amino acids. In DNA form, the CDR3 reads TGTGCCAGCAGCCAACAAGGACTAGCGGGGGGGCCGGAGACCCAGTACTTC. Translating gives CASSQQGLAGGPETQYF.